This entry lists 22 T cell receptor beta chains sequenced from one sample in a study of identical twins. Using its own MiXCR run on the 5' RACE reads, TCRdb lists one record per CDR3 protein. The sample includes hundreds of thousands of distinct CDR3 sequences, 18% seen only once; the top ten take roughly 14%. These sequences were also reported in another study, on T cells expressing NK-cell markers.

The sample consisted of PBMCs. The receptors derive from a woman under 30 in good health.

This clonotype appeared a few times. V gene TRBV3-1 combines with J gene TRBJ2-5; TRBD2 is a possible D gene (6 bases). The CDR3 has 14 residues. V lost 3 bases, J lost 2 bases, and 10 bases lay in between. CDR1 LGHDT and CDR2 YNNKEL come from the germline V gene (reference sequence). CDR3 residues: CASSHRAGQETQYF. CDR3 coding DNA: TGTGCCAGCAGCCACAGGGCGGGGCAAGAGACCCAGTACTTC.

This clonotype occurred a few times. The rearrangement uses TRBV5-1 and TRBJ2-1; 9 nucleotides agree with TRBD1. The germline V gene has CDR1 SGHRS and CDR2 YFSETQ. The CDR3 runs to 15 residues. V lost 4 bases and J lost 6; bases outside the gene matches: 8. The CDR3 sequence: CASSLPGQGVNEQFF. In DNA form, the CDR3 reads TGCGCCAGCAGCCTTCCGGGACAGGGAGTCAATGAGCAGTTCTTC.

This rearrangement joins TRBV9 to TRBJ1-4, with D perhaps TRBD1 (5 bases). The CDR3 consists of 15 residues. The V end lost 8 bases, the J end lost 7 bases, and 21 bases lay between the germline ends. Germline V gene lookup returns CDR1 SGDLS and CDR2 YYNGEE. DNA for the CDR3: TGTGCCAGTACACCAGCTCAGGGAAGTGGTGAAAAACTGTTTTTT. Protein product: CASTPAQGSGEKLFF.

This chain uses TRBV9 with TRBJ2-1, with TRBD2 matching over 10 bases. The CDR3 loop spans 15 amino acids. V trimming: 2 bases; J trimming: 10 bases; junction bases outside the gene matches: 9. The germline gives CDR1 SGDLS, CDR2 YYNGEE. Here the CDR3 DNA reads TGTGCCAGCAGCGTCGTACTAGCGGGAACGGAGGAGCAGTTCTTC. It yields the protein CASSVVLAGTEEQFF. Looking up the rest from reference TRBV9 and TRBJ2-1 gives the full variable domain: DSGVTQTPKHLITATGQRVTLRCSPRSGDLSVYWYQQSLDQGLQFLIQYYNGEERAKGNILERFSAQQFPDLHSELNLSSLELGDSALYFCASSVVLAGTEEQFFGPGTRLTVL.

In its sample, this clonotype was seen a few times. Here the CDR3 DNA reads TGCAGTGCACCCGACCCTTTCGGTCAGCCCCAGCATTTT. The encoded protein is CSAPDPFGQPQHF. The rearrangement joins TRBV20-1 to TRBJ1-5; D not certain. The V and J ends lost 6 bases and 6 bases respectively, with 15 bases between them. Germline values: CDR1 DFQATT, CDR2 SNEGSKA (reference sequence). This CDR3 has 13 amino acids.

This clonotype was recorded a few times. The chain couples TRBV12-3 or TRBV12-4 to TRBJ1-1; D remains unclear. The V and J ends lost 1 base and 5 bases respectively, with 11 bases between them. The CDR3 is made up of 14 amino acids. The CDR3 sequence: CASSLVWSRTEAFF. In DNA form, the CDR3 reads TGTGCCAGCAGTTTAGTTTGGAGTCGTACTGAAGCTTTCTTT.

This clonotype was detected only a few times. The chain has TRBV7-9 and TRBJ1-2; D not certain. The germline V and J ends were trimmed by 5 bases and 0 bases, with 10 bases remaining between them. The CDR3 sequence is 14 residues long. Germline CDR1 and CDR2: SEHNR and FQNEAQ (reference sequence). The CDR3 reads CASSLGNANYGYTF. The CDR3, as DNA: TGTGCCAGCAGCCTAGGGAACGCTAACTATGGCTACACCTTC. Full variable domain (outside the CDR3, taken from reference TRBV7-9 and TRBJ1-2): DTGVSQNPRHKITKRGQNVTFRCDPISEHNRLYWYRQTLGQGPEFLTYFQNEAQLEKSRLLSDRFSAERPKGSFSTLEIQRTEQGDSAMYLCASSLGNANYGYTFGSGTRLTVV.

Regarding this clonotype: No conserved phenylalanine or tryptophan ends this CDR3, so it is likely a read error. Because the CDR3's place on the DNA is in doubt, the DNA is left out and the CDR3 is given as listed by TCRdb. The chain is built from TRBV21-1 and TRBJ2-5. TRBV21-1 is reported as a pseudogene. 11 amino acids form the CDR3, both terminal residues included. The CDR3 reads CASSNRETQYL.

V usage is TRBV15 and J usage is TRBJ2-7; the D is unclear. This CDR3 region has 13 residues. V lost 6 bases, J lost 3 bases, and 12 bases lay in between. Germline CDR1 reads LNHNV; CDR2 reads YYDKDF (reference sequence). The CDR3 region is CATRTDGSYEQYF. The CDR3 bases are TGTGCCACCAGGACGGACGGAAGCTACGAGCAGTACTTC.

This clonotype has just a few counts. The CDR3 DNA is TGTGCCAGCAGCTTCGAGGGACAGCTCTATTTTGGAGCCGACGGGGAGCTGTTTTTT. Protein sequence: CASSFEGQLYFGADGELFF. The chain employs TRBV11-2 and TRBJ2-2, with TRBD1 matching over 7 bases. Germline CDR1 is SGHAT and CDR2 is FQNNGV. The ends lost 3 bases at V and 7 bases at J; junction bases unmatched: 20. This CDR3 spans 19 amino acids.

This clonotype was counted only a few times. The CDR3 DNA reads TGCAGTGCTAGAGGGTGGGGGGGTGCCGGGGAGCTGTTTTTT. Translating it yields CSARGWGGAGELFF. The chain uses TRBV20-1 and TRBJ2-2; 7 bases align to TRBD2. CDR1 is DFQATT and CDR2 is SNEGSKA in the germline V gene (reference sequence). The ends lost 1 base at V and 6 bases at J; junction bases unmatched: 5. The CDR3 is 14 amino acids.

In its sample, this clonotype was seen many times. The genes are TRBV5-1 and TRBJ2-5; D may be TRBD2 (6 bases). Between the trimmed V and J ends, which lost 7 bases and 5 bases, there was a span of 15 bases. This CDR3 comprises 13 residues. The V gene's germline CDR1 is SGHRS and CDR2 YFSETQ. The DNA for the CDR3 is TGCGCCAGCGGGGAGGTTTCCTCGGAGACCCAGTACTTC. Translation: CASGEVSSETQYF.

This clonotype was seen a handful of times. The CDR3 nucleotides read TGTGCCAGCAGGGACAGGGAAACAGATACGCAGTATTTT. This codes for CASRDRETDTQYF. The chain uses TRBV7-8 and TRBJ2-3; 8 bases are a match to TRBD1. The CDR3 runs to 13 residues. CDR1 is SGHVS, CDR2 FQNEAQ, per germline. Trimming removed 6 bases from V and 3 bases from J; junction bases left unmatched: 2.

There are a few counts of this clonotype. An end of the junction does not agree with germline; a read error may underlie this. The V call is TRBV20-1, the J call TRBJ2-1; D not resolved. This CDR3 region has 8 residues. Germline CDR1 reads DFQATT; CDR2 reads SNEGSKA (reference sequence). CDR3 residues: CSASTTGF. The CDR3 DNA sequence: TGCAGTGCCTCTACCACGGGCTTC.

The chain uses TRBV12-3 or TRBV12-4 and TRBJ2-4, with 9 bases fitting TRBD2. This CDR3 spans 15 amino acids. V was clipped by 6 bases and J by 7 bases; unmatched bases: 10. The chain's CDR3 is CASRRGGVGYNIQYF. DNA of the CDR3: TGTGCCAGCAGACGCGGGGGGGTAGGATATAACATTCAGTACTTC.

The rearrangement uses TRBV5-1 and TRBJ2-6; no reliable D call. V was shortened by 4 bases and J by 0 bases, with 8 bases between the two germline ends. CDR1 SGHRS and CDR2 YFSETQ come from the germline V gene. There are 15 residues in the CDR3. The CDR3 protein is CASSIESSGANVLTF. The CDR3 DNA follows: TGCGCCAGCAGCATCGAGAGCTCTGGGGCCAACGTCCTGACTTTC.

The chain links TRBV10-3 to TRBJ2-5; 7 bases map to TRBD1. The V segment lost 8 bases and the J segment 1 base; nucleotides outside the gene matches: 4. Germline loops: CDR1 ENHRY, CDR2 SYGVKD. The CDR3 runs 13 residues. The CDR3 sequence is CAIGQALQETQYF. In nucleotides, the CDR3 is TGTGCCATCGGACAGGCCCTCCAAGAGACCCAGTACTTC.

This CDR3 is CASRGGGASPLNEQFF. CDR3 bases: TGCGCCAGCAGGGGCGGAGGAGCCTCCCCGCTTAATGAGCAGTTCTTC. The V call is TRBV5-1, the J call TRBJ2-1, with D perhaps TRBD2 (5 bases). CDR1 is SGHRS, CDR2 YFSETQ, per germline. Trimming removed 5 bases at V and 7 bases at J, with 22 bases between. The CDR3 consists of 16 residues.

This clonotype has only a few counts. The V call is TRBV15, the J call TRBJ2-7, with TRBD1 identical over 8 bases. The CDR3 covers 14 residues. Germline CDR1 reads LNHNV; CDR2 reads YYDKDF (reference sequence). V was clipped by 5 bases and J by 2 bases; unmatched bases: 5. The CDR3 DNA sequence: TGTGCCACCAGCGTCGGGACAGGACCCTACGAGCAGTACTTC. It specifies CATSVGTGPYEQYF.

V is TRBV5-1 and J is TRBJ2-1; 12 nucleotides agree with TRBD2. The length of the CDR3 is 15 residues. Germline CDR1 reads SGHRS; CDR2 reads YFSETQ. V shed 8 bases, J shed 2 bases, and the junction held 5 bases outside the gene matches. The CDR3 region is CASTSGGLAYNEQFF. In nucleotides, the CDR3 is TGCGCCAGTACTAGCGGGGGGTTGGCCTACAATGAGCAGTTCTTC.

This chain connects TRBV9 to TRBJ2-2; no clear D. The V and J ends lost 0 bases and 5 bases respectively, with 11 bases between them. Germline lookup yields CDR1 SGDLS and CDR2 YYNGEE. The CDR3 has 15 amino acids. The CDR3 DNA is TGTGCCAGCAGCGTAGATGGGATGGTGACCGGGGAGCTGTTTTTT. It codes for CASSVDGMVTGELFF.

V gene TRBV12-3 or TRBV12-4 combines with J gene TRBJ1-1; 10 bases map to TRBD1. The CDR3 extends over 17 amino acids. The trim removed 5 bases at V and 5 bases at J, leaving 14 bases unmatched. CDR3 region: CASSPRNLTGGCTEAFF. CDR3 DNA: TGTGCCAGCAGTCCTAGAAACCTGACAGGGGGCTGTACTGAAGCTTTCTTT.